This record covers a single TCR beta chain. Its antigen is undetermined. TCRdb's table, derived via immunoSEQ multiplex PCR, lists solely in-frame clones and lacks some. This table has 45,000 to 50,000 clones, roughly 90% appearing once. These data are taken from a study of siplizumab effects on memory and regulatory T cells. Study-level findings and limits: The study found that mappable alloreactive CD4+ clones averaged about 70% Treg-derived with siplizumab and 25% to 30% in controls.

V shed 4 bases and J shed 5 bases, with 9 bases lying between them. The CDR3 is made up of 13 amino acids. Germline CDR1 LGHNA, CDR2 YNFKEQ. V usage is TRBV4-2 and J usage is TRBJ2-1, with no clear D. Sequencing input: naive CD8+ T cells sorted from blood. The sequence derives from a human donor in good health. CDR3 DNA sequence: TGTGCCAGCAGCCCGAGACGCGACAATGAGCAGTTCTTC. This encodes CASSPRRDNEQFF.